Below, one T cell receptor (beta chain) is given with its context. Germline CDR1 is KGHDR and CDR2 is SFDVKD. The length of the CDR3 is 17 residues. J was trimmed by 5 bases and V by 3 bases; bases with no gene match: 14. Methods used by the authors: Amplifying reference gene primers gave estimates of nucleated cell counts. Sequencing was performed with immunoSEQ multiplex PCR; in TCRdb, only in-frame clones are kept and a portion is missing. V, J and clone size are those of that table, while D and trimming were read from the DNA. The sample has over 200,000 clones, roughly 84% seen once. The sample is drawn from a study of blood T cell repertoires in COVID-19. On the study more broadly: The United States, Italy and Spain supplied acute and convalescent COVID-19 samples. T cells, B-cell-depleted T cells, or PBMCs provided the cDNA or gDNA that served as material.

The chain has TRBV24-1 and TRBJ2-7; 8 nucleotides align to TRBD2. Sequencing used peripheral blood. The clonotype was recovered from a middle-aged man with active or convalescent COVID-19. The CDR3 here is CATSDHPVIAGSDEQYF. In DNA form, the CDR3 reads TGTGCCACCAGTGATCATCCCGTGATAGCGGGGTCCGACGAGCAGTACTTC.